One sample yielded the 27 T cell receptor beta chains listed below, sequenced in a study of early T cells in non-severe SARS-CoV-2 infection (dated by TCRdb to the early 2020s). The protocol used for the library was 5' RACE. For sequencing, a NextSeq 500 was employed. TCRdb reworked the public reads: Q25 trimming with fastp, MiXCR clone assembly, productive beta chains retained. Rows with one shared CDR3 protein collapse into an entry with the most common genes and DNA. The sample table shows some 80,000 distinct CDR3 sequences, and approximately 5% are seen once. The ten most abundant clones make up 6.5% to 8% of the sample. Specimen: whole blood, collected at baseline. All receptors derive from an adult who was a healthcare worker with PCR-confirmed SARS-CoV-2 infection or an uninfected control (not recorded which).

This clonotype occurred many times. The chain carries TRBV29-1 and TRBJ1-2; D gene uncertain. Looked up from germline, CDR1 is SQVTM and CDR2 is ANQGSEA. CDR3 size: 13 residues. The V end was cut by 4 bases, the J end by 7 bases, with 16 bases between. As DNA, the CDR3 is TGCAGCGTTGCCTGGGGAGACGTCCGTGGCTACACCTTC. Translated, it gives CSVAWGDVRGYTF. Full variable domain (outside the CDR3, taken from reference TRBV29-1 and TRBJ1-2): SAVISQKPSRDICQRGTSLTIQCQVDSQVTMMFWYRQQPGQSLTLIATANQGSEATYESGFVIDKFPISRPNLTFSTLTVSNMSPEDSSIYLCSVAWGDVRGYTFGSGTRLTVV.

This clonotype appeared many times. The chain joins TRBV6-5 to TRBJ2-7, with D unclear. The CDR3 extends over 12 amino acids. Germline V CDR1 and CDR2: MNHEY, SVGAGI. The V end was cut by 6 bases, the J end by 6 bases, with 12 bases between. In DNA form, the CDR3 reads TGTGCCAGCAGCACCTTACAGAGCGAGCAGTACTTC. Protein: CASSTLQSEQYF.

This clonotype was detected ten times or more. The chain is built from TRBV20-1 and TRBJ2-1; perhaps TRBD2 as D (6 bases). The CDR3 spans 13 residues. V was shortened by 1 base and J by 7 bases, with 11 bases between the two germline ends. Germline V gives CDR1 DFQATT, CDR2 SNEGSKA (reference sequence). For the CDR3, the DNA is TGCAGTGCTAGAGTACTAGCTAAAAATGAGCAGTTCTTC. This gives the protein CSARVLAKNEQFF.

The chain links TRBV18 to TRBJ1-1, with 7 positions matching TRBD1. With 5 bases clipped from V and 4 bases from J, the junction kept 7 bases outside the gene matches. Germline V gene data show CDR1 as KGHSH and CDR2 as LQKENI. CDR3 size: 14 residues. The CDR3: CASSTQQGSTEAFF. The CDR3, as DNA: TGTGCCAGCTCAACCCAACAGGGGAGCACTGAAGCTTTCTTT.

This chain connects TRBV6-1 to TRBJ2-7; TRBD1 matches 9 bases. The CDR3 runs 17 residues. Germline CDR1 and CDR2: MNHNS and SASEGT. The V and J ends lost 3 bases and 2 bases, in that order; junction bases with no gene match: 11. This chain's CDR3 is CASSDRDREVPTYEQYF. CDR3 DNA: TGTGCCAGCAGTGACCGGGACAGGGAGGTTCCCACCTACGAGCAGTACTTC.

This clonotype was picked up many times. J is TRBJ1-1 and V is TRBV6-2 or TRBV6-3, with D uncertain. The CDR3 contains 14 residues. The V end was cut by 5 bases, the J end by 4 bases, with 14 bases between. Germline V gene sequence: CDR1 MNHEY, CDR2 SVGEGT. CDR3 sequence reads: CASSILTGITEAFF. In nucleotides, the CDR3 is TGTGCCAGCAGTATTCTTACCGGGATCACTGAAGCTTTCTTT.

The V call is TRBV9, the J call TRBJ2-7; D remains ambiguous. The CDR3 length is 15 residues. V gave up 2 bases and J gave up 2 bases, with 14 bases separating them. Germline values: CDR1 SGDLS, CDR2 YYNGEE. The CDR3 protein is CASSVGGGKTYEQYF. The CDR3 DNA sequence: TGTGCCAGCAGCGTGGGTGGCGGAAAAACCTACGAGCAGTACTTC.

This clonotype was observed at least ten times. J is TRBJ2-1 and V is TRBV29-1; the match to TRBD2 covers 10 bases. This CDR3 is 16 amino acids long. Germline loops: CDR1 SQVTM, CDR2 ANQGSEA. The trim removed 6 bases at V and 7 bases at J, leaving 15 bases unmatched. CDR3 amino acids: CSVESGRALRGNEQFF. The CDR3 DNA reads as TGCAGCGTAGAGAGCGGGAGGGCCCTTCGGGGGAATGAGCAGTTCTTC.

The V gene is TRBV18, the J gene TRBJ2-7, with TRBD1 as a possible D gene (5 bases). The V gene's germline CDR1 is KGHSH and CDR2 LQKENI. V was pared by 8 bases and J by 2 bases, with 13 bases between. The CDR3 totals 13 residues. CDR3: CASGRQKPYEQYF. The CDR3 nucleotides are TGTGCCAGCGGCAGACAGAAACCCTACGAGCAGTACTTC.

Many counts were recorded for this clonotype. V and J are TRBV7-8 and TRBJ2-1; TRBD1 agrees at 7 bases. This CDR3 spans 16 amino acids. The J segment lost 6 bases and the V segment lost 5 bases, leaving 13 bases of the junction unmatched. Germline loops: CDR1 SGHVS, CDR2 FQNEAQ. Here the CDR3 reads CASSPGQPQFPNEQFF. The DNA of the CDR3 is TGTGCCAGCAGCCCGGGACAGCCTCAGTTCCCCAATGAGCAGTTCTTC. The variable domain in full, completed from reference TRBV7-8 and TRBJ2-1, reads GAGVSQSPRYKVAKRGQDVALRCDPISGHVSLFWYQQALGQGPEFLTYFQNEAQLDKSGLPSDRFFAERPEGSVSTLKIQRTQQEDSAVYLCASSPGQPQFPNEQFFGPGTRLTVL.

Many counts were recorded for this clonotype. This chain joins TRBV19 and TRBJ2-7, with 7 bases that match TRBD1. The CDR3 length is 15 residues. Germline trimming cut 1 base from V and 5 bases from J; bases unmatched to any gene: 8. CDR1 is LNHDA and CDR2 is SQIVND in the germline V gene (reference sequence). CDR3 coding DNA: TGTGCCAGTAGTATAGCACAGGGGCGGATGGACGAGCAGTACTTC. Translated, it gives CASSIAQGRMDEQYF.

This clonotype has at least ten counts. This chain connects TRBV18 to TRBJ2-6; D remains unclear. Germline CDR1 reads KGHSH; CDR2 reads LQKENI. CDR3 length: 13 residues. Deletions cut 8 bases from V and 1 base from J, with 6 bases between. CDR3 sequence reads: CASAASGANVLTF. The CDR3 DNA sequence: TGTGCCAGCGCAGCATCTGGGGCCAACGTCCTGACTTTC.

This clonotype was counted at least ten times. The gene calls are TRBV11-3 and TRBJ2-1; D call uncertain. Trimming pared 0 bases from V and 7 bases from J, leaving 7 bases between. The germline CDR1 and CDR2 sequences are SGHNT and YENEEA. This CDR3 spans 13 amino acids. The CDR3 protein is CASSLDRQNEQFF. Here the CDR3 DNA reads TGTGCCAGCAGCTTAGACCGCCAGAATGAGCAGTTCTTC.

In this sample, this clonotype turned up many times. The chain joins TRBV6-6 to TRBJ2-7; no firm D call. This CDR3 has 13 residues. Looked up from germline, CDR1 is MNHNY and CDR2 is SVGAGI (reference sequence). The germline V and J ends were trimmed by 2 bases and 0 bases, with 5 bases remaining between them. The DNA of the CDR3 is TGTGCCAGCAGTTACGGAGACTCCTACGAGCAGTACTTC. Protein sequence: CASSYGDSYEQYF.

The chain has TRBV10-2 and TRBJ2-7, with a tentative D call TRBD2 (6 bases). Germline-derived CDR1 and CDR2 are WSHSY and SAAADI. V shed 6 bases and J shed 6 bases, with 15 bases lying between them. The CDR3 loop spans 13 amino acids. The CDR3, as DNA: TGCGCCAGCAGGCCCCCCCCCGGGGGCGAGCAGTACTTC. Protein: CASRPPPGGEQYF.

This clonotype was seen at least ten times. V usage is TRBV6-2 or TRBV6-3 and J usage is TRBJ2-1; D remains ambiguous. The germline V gene has CDR1 MNHEY and CDR2 SVGEGT. The length of the CDR3 is 14 residues. Trimming shortened V by 5 bases and J by 6 bases, and 14 bases separated the two germline ends. CDR3 residues: CASSELVEANEQFF. DNA of the CDR3: TGTGCCAGCAGTGAATTGGTAGAGGCCAATGAGCAGTTCTTC.

The rearrangement uses TRBV7-2 and TRBJ1-6; TRBD1 might be the D (6 bases). With 6 bases removed from V and 5 bases from J, the gap between germline ends came to 17 bases. CDR1 is SGHTA, CDR2 FQGNSA, per germline. The CDR3 runs to 16 residues. CDR3 in amino acids: CASRPRGGTNNSPLHF. In DNA, the CDR3 is TGTGCCAGCAGGCCCAGGGGAGGAACTAATAATTCACCCCTCCACTTT.

This clonotype was seen at least ten times. The chain links TRBV29-1 to TRBJ2-7; TRBD1 agrees at 7 bases. Germline assignment: CDR1 SQVTM and CDR2 ANQGSEA. With 0 bases clipped from V and 2 bases from J, the junction kept 1 base outside the gene matches. The CDR3 has 13 amino acids. The CDR3 DNA reads as TGCAGCGTTGAAGAGGACAGGCCCTACGAGCAGTACTTC. As protein: CSVEEDRPYEQYF.

In this sample, this clonotype turned up many times. This chain uses TRBV19 with TRBJ2-7; tentatively, D is TRBD2 (6 bases). There are 14 residues in the CDR3. CDR1 LNHDA and CDR2 SQIVND come from the germline V gene (reference sequence). The ends were cut back, 0 bases at V and 6 bases at J, with 12 bases in the middle. The CDR3 is CASSIDPGRREQYF. For the CDR3, the DNA is TGTGCCAGTAGTATAGATCCAGGGAGGCGCGAGCAGTACTTC.

The rearrangement joins TRBV3-1 to TRBJ2-5; weak D call: TRBD1 (6 bases). The germline CDR1 and CDR2 sequences are LGHDT and YNNKEL (reference sequence). The CDR3 is made up of 14 amino acids. Trimming took off 3 bases at V and 4 bases at J, with 12 bases between the two ends. CDR3 DNA: TGTGCCAGCAGCCATGGACAGCCACCAGAGACCCAGTACTTC. This codes for CASSHGQPPETQYF.

At least ten counts were recorded for this clonotype. The genes are TRBV7-2 and TRBJ2-5; possibly TRBD2 for D (6 bases). The CDR3 has 15 amino acids. The ends were cut back, 6 bases at V and 1 base at J, with 15 bases in the middle. Germline V gene sequence: CDR1 SGHTA, CDR2 FQGNSA. The CDR3 nucleotides are TGTGCCAGCAGTAAAAGCGGGCCCACCCAAGAGACCCAGTACTTC. Amino acids: CASSKSGPTQETQYF.

The V call is TRBV28, the J call TRBJ1-5; D might be TRBD1 (5 bases). The V and J ends lost 5 bases and 2 bases respectively, with 10 bases between them. The CDR3 length is 14 residues. Germline values: CDR1 MDHEN, CDR2 SYDVKM. This chain's CDR3 is CASSGTGGNQPQHF. Here the CDR3 DNA reads TGTGCCAGCAGTGGGACCGGCGGCAATCAGCCCCAGCATTTT. The full variable domain, completed using reference TRBV28 and TRBJ1-5, is DVKVTQSSRYLVKRTGEKVFLECVQDMDHENMFWYRQDPGLGLRLIYFSYDVKMKEKGDIPEGYSVSREKKERFSLILESASTNQTSMYLCASSGTGGNQPQHFGDGTRLSIL.

Regarding this clonotype: Just one base apart from a much larger clone, this may be a read error. This rearrangement joins TRBV6-1 to TRBJ2-2; D gene ambiguous. Germline loops: CDR1 MNHNS, CDR2 SASEGT. The CDR3 totals 13 residues. V was trimmed by 4 bases and J by 7 bases, leaving 10 bases between them. CDR3 bases: TGTGCCAGCAGTGTAGAAGTACGCGGGGAGCTGTTTTTT. Translating it yields CASSVEVRGELFF.

This clonotype showed up just a few times. This CDR3 is CATSDLAGGHQETQYF. Here the CDR3 DNA reads TGTGCCACCAGTGATTTAGCGGGAGGCCATCAAGAGACCCAGTACTTC. The chain recombines TRBV24-1 with TRBJ2-5; 9 positions agree with TRBD2. Germline-derived CDR1 and CDR2 are KGHDR and SFDVKD. Trimming at V came to 1 base and at J to 2 bases, leaving 4 bases not matched to a gene. The CDR3 is 16 residues long.

Ten or more counts support this clonotype. The chain uses TRBV28 and TRBJ2-7, with a tentative D call TRBD1 (6 bases). CDR1 and CDR2 (germline): MDHEN, SYDVKM. The CDR3 has 14 residues. V lost 4 bases and J 11 bases, leaving 21 bases between the germline ends. The DNA for the CDR3 is TGTGCCAGCAGTTCAGAAGGGGACACCACCAAGGAGTACTTC. As protein: CASSSEGDTTKEYF.

This clonotype has more than one count but fewer than ten. This chain uses TRBV7-8 with TRBJ1-1, with 7 bases that match TRBD1. With V trimmed by 5 bases and J by 6 bases, 12 bases remained unmatched. There are 15 residues in the CDR3. The germline CDR1 and CDR2 sequences are SGHVS and FQNEAQ. The CDR3 DNA reads TGTGCCAGCAGCACGCACCAAGGGACAGCTGCTGAAGCTTTCTTT. Its protein is CASSTHQGTAAEAFF.

This clonotype was found many times. The genes are TRBV12-3 or TRBV12-4 and TRBJ2-7; no definite D call. This CDR3 comprises 13 residues. V dropped 7 bases and J dropped 5 bases, with 15 bases sitting between them. The CDR3 region is CASTKSFLDEQYF. CDR3 nucleotides: TGTGCCAGCACTAAATCTTTTCTGGACGAGCAGTACTTC.